Listed below are T cell receptor beta chains from one sample, sequenced in a study of cytomegalovirus exposure and HLA in healthy donors. TCRdb keeps only in-frame clones here, not all; method: immunoSEQ multiplex PCR. The sample contains 150,000 to 200,000 clones, roughly 74% of which appear only once. Sequenced material: PBMCs. These receptor sequences come from a woman aged 25-40 years in good health and CMV-seropositive. Both conserved end residues are part of each CDR3. The D gene is left open where the match is weak. A clone size is listed for some rows: how often the clone was seen (once, few, many), or a class if it is expanded.

>TRBD1|TRBJ2-7|13|.|TRBV2
TGTGCCAGCAGTATGAATACAGGGGACGAGCAGTACTTC
CASSMNTGDEQYF
>TRBD2|TRBJ2-1|16|.|TRBV2
TGTGCCAGCAGTTTCACCCTAGCGGGGGGGTACAATGAGCAGTTCTTC
CASSFTLAGGYNEQFF
>.|TRBJ2-1|14|.|TRBV9
TGTGCCAGCTCCCAGGGGACGGGCTACAATGAGCAGTTCTTC
CASSQGTGYNEQFF
>.|TRBJ2-1|13|.|TRBV9
TGTGCCAGCAGCGTAGACAGGTCCAATGAGCAGTTCTTC
CASSVDRSNEQFF
>.|TRBJ2-5|14|.|TRBV2
TGTGCCAGCAGTGGTGGGGGCCCCCACCCGACCCAGTACTTC
CASSGGGPHPTQYF
>.|TRBJ2-1|16|.|TRBV4-2
TGTGCCAGCAGCCAAGAGGGGGGACGCTCCTACAATGAGCAGTTCTTC
CASSQEGGRSYNEQFF
>.|TRBJ2-7|15|.|TRBV7-2
TGTGCCAGCAGCCCGCGGGTGCGGTCGAGGTTCGAGCAGTACTTC
CASSPRVRSRFEQYF
>.|TRBJ2-7|13|.|TRBV27
TGTGCCAGCAGACGGACAGCCGCCTACGAGCAGTACTTC
CASRRTAAYEQYF
>.|TRBJ1-4|13|.|TRBV28
TGTGCCAGCAGTCGCGGGGCTAATGAAAAACTGTTTTTT
CASSRGANEKLFF
>TRBD1|TRBJ1-6|15|.|TRBV15
TGTGCCACCAGCAGAGATCAGGGGGCCGCCTCACCCCTCCACTTT
CATSRDQGAASPLHF
>.|TRBJ1-5|16|once|TRBV6-1
TGTGCCAGCAGTGAAGCCCCGGCAGGGCTCAATCAGCCCCAGCATTTT
CASSEAPAGLNQPQHF
>.|TRBJ2-7|11|.|TRBV20-1
TGCAGTGCTAGACAGGGCAACGAGCAGTACTTC
CSARQGNEQYF
>.|TRBJ2-1|14|.|TRBV6-5
TGTGCCAGCAGGCTTAGCGGAAGTCACAATGAGCAGTTCTTC
CASRLSGSHNEQFF
>TRBD1|TRBJ2-2|16|.|TRBV11-3
TGTGCCAGCAGCACCCGACAGGGTCGACTCGGCGGGGAGCTGTTTTTT
CASSTRQGRLGGELFF
>.|TRBJ2-2|14|.|TRBV6-5
TGTGCCAGCAGTTACTCGAGAGGAACCGGGGAGCTGTTTTTT
CASSYSRGTGELFF
>.|TRBJ2-5|13|.|TRBV5-1
TGCGCCAGCAGGATCGGGAGTCAAGAGACCCAGTACTTC
CASRIGSQETQYF
>TRBD2|TRBJ2-1|19|.|TRBV15
TGTGCCACCAGTCTCACAGGTCCTAGCGGATCTCCCCTTTACAATGAGCAGTTCTTC
CATSLTGPSGSPLYNEQFF
>.|TRBJ2-7|13|.|TRBV2
TGTGCCAGCAGTCGAACTATCTCGGGGGAGCAGTACTTC
CASSRTISGEQYF
>.|TRBJ1-5|16|.|TRBV15
TGTGCCACCAGCAGTCAGCCGGGACATAGCAATCAGCCCCAGCATTTT
CATSSQPGHSNQPQHF
>TRBD1|TRBJ1-1|15|once|TRBV6-5
TGTGCCAGCACACGGACAGGGGGCCTGAACACTGAAGCTTTCTTT
CASTRTGGLNTEAFF
>.|TRBJ2-1|14|.|TRBV5-8
TGTGCCAGCAGCTTGGGCTCCCCGAGGGATGAGCAGTTCTTC
CASSLGSPRDEQFF
>.|TRBJ2-7|14|.|TRBV6-5
TGTGCCAGCAGCTTACAGTGGGGAGGCTACGAGCAGTACTTC
CASSLQWGGYEQYF
>.|TRBJ1-1|14|.|TRBV4-1
TGCGCCAGCAAGACGACAGACCGGAACACTGAAGCTTTCTTT
CASKTTDRNTEAFF
>TRBD2|TRBJ2-1|17|.|TRBV2
TGTGCCAGCAGTGACTACCGGTTAGCGGGGGAGAGTGGGGAGCAGTTCTTC
CASSDYRLAGESGEQFF
>.|TRBJ1-5|14|once|TRBV28
TGTGCCAGCAGTTTACACAGGGACAATCAGCCCCAGCATTTT
CASSLHRDNQPQHF
>TRBD2|TRBJ2-5|17|.|TRBV19
TGTGCCAGTAGTCCTTACCCTAGCGGGTCTGGGCAAGAGACCCAGTACTTC
CASSPYPSGSGQETQYF
>TRBD1|TRBJ1-1|18|few|TRBV18
TGTGCCAGCTCACTGAAACCGGGACAGGGGGCCGGGGACACTGAAGCTTTCTTT
CASSLKPGQGAGDTEAFF
>.|TRBJ1-1|17|.|TRBV4-1
TGCGCCAGCAGCCAAGACGGGTTAGGGAGCTGGGGCACTGAAGCTTTCTTT
CASSQDGLGSWGTEAFF
>.|TRBJ1-1|15|.|TRBV4-3
TGCGCCAGCAGCCAAGACCGGGGGGCAGGGACTGAAGCTTTCTTT
CASSQDRGAGTEAFF
>.|TRBJ2-3|13|.|TRBV10-1
TGCGCCAGCAGTGAGTGGGGAGCAGATACGCAGTATTTT
CASSEWGADTQYF
>.|TRBJ2-1|16|.|TRBV5-6
TGTGCCAGCAGCTTGGCAGTTGGGGGGACCTACAATGAGCAGTTCTTC
CASSLAVGGTYNEQFF
>TRBD1|TRBJ2-2|14|.|TRBV19
TGTGCCAGTACCGACAGGGCGAACACCGGGGAGCTGTTTTTT
CASTDRANTGELFF
>TRBD2|TRBJ2-7|15|.|TRBV28
TGTGCCAGCAGTTTACGGACTAGCGGAGTAAGCGAGCAGTACTTC
CASSLRTSGVSEQYF
>.|TRBJ2-5|15|.|TRBV21-1
TGTGCCAGCGGCTTGGGCAGGGGTATTCAGGAGACCCAGTACTTC
CASGLGRGIQETQYF
>TRBD1|TRBJ1-2|14|few|TRBV2
TGTGCCAGCAGGAGGGGGACAGGAGACTATGGCTACACCTTC
CASRRGTGDYGYTF
>.|TRBJ1-1|13|.|TRBV7-8
TGTGCCAGCAGGGAGGCAGGGAACACTGAAGCTTTCTTT
CASREAGNTEAFF
>TRBD1|TRBJ2-3|15|.|TRBV27
TGTGCCAGCAGCGGGTATTCGACAGGGACAGATACGCAGTATTTT
CASSGYSTGTDTQYF
>.|TRBJ2-7|13|.|TRBV12-2
TGTGCAAGTCTCGCAGACAATTGCTACGAGCAGTACTTC
CASLADNCYEQYF
>.|TRBJ1-1|14|.|TRBV11-2
TGTGCCAGCAGGGGCGACAGGAGGAGGACTGAAGCTTTCTTT
CASRGDRRRTEAFF
>TRBD1|TRBJ2-5|15|.|TRBV11-2
TGTGCCAGCAGCTCAGGACAGGTCCCCTCGGAGACCCAGTACTTC
CASSSGQVPSETQYF
>TRBD1|TRBJ2-7|13|.|TRBV10-3
TGTGCCATTAGGACAGGAGAAAGCTACGAGCAGTACTTC
CAIRTGESYEQYF
>.|TRBJ2-3|17|.|TRBV15
TGTGCCACCAGCAGAGATGCGGCGGTCCCCTGGACAGATACGCAGTATTTT
CATSRDAAVPWTDTQYF
>.|TRBJ2-7|11|few|TRBV2
TGTGCCACCCAACGCAGTTACGAGCAGTACTTC
CATQRSYEQYF
>.|TRBJ1-5|15|.|TRBV21-1
TGTGCCAGCAGCAAAGGGAGTGACTGCGATCAGCCCCAGCATTTT
CASSKGSDCDQPQHF
>.|TRBJ2-2|17|.|TRBV6-1
TGTGCCAGCAGTGAATCGGTGGACATCGTGTGGACCGGGGAGCTGTTTTTT
CASSESVDIVWTGELFF
>.|TRBJ1-2|12|.|TRBV9
TGTGCCAGCAGCTCCGACAGTTATAGCTACACCTTC
CASSSDSYSYTF
>.|TRBJ2-7|12|.|TRBV29-1
TGCAGCGTGAAAACTAGCCCCTACGAGCAGTACTTC
CSVKTSPYEQYF
>.|TRBJ2-7|16|once|TRBV6-6
TGTGCCAGCAGTTACTGGGCCACAAGGGAGTCTGGCGAGCAGTACTTC
CASSYWATRESGEQYF
>.|TRBJ1-2|11|.|TRBV19
TGTGCCAGTAGTCAGGGCTATGGCTACACCTTC
CASSQGYGYTF